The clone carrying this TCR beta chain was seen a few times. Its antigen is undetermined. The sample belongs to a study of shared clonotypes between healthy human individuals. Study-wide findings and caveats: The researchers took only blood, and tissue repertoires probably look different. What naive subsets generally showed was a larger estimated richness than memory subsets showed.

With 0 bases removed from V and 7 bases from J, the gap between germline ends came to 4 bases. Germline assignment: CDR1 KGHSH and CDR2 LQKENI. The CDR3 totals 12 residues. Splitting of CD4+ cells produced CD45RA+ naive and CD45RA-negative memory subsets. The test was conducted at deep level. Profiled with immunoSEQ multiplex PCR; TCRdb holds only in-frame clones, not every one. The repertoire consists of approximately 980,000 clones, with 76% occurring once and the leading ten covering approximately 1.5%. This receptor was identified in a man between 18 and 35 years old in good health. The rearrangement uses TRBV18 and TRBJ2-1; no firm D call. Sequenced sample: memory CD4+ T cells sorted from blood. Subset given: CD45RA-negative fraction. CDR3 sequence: CASSPPGNEQFF. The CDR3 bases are TGTGCCAGCTCACCACCAGGGAATGAGCAGTTCTTC.